The present entry profiles one TCR beta chain with its context. Its antigen is undetermined. The PCR had 60 Vbeta and 13 Jbeta primers. Clones were read by immunoSEQ multiplex PCR, and TCRdb kept only the in-frame ones, dropping some. Found here are approximately 85,000 clones, about 80% of them singletons; the top ten hold about a third. The data are from a study of cytomegalovirus exposure and HLA in healthy donors. On the study more broadly: Across 300 to 400 genotyped donors, 81% landed in the Caucasian-associated ancestry cluster.

The V and J ends lost 6 bases and 1 base respectively, with 11 bases between them. Germline V lookup: CDR1 SNHLY, CDR2 FYNNEI. CDR3 length: 14 residues. Study-wide results and caveats: Researchers reported in a later analysis that common viral pathogens appeared linked to several top clusters. One later analysis reportedly identified an Asian-associated ancestry cluster that showed fewer N-insertions than the approximately 670-donor mean. It was only CMV serostatus that was available as immune exposure information.

The chain joins TRBV2 to TRBJ2-3; possible D gene TRBD2, 5 bases. The sequence derives from a man aged 45-65 years in good health and CMV-seropositive. The specimen was PBMCs. The CDR3 DNA reads as TGTGCCAGCAGAGAGGCGCGGGGCACAGATACGCAGTATTTT. This encodes CASREARGTDTQYF. The full variable domain, rest sourced from reference TRBV2 and TRBJ2-3, is EPEVTQTPSHQVTQMGQEVILRCVPISNHLYFYWYRQILGQKVEFLVSFYNNEISEKSEIFDDQFSVERPDGSNFTLKIRSTKLEDSAMYFCASREARGTDTQYFGPGTRLTVL.